The entry below gives a single T cell receptor (beta chain) sequence along with its context. What it recognizes is unknown. These data come from a study of chemoradiotherapy in HPV16-positive cancers. The CDR3 is 14 amino acids. Germline V CDR1 and CDR2: LGHNA, YNFKEQ. Losses at the gene ends were 0 bases for V and 7 bases for J; bases not matched to a gene: 4. Produced via immunoSEQ multiplex PCR; TCRdb's table is partial and in-frame only. The sample has roughly 2,100 clones, more than 75% seen once. General study results and limits: HPV-specific T cells were functionally defined from only a couple of HPV16-positive patients.

Sample: tumor tissue, taken from a patient who underwent chemoradiotherapy. The rearrangement uses TRBV4-2 and TRBJ2-7; 9 bases line up with TRBD1. The receptor's source is a human donor with HPV-associated anogenital cancer. DNA for the CDR3: TGTGCCAGCAGCCAAGAACAGGGGGCGGGTGAGCAGTACTTC. Its translation is CASSQEQGAGEQYF.